The 32 T cell receptor beta chains listed next were all sequenced from one sample in a study of CD4 T cells in relation to SARS-CoV-2 and coronaviruses. Sequencing used immunoSEQ multiplex PCR; TCRdb keeps in-frame clones, though not all of them. The sample carries roughly 30,000 clones, roughly 69% recorded once. Unexposed donor CD4+ T cells date from about 2010-2019, before the COVID-19 pandemic. CD4+ T cells were isolated from the cells after around 9 days of culture. The antigens of these receptors remain unknown. The sample comprised CD4+ T cells from PBMCs, cultured in vitro. These receptors all stem from a human donor in good health.

The genes are TRBV11-2 and TRBJ2-5; 14 bases align to TRBD2. Germline-derived CDR1 and CDR2 are SGHAT and FQNNGV. V lost 5 bases and J lost 7; bases outside the gene matches: 9. This CDR3 has 16 amino acids. The CDR3 DNA reads as TGTGCCAGCAGCCTCCTGACTAGCGGGGGGGCGGGGACCCAGTACTTC. Its protein is CASSLLTSGGAGTQYF.

A single count supports this clone. The chain combines TRBV5-8 with TRBJ2-6; D gene unclear. This CDR3 spans 15 amino acids. CDR1 and CDR2 from the germline V gene are SGHTS and YDEGEE. The V and J ends lost 0 bases and 1 base respectively, with 5 bases between them. CDR3: CASSLGGSGANVLTF. The CDR3 bases are TGTGCCAGCAGCTTGGGCGGTTCTGGGGCCAACGTCCTGACTTTC.

CDR3 DNA sequence: TGTGCCAGCAGCTTAGTCCAGCCCAGAGGTGGCTACACCTTC. It yields the protein CASSLVQPRGGYTF. The gene calls are TRBV7-2 and TRBJ1-2, with no clear D. Trimming removed 1 base from V and 7 bases from J, with 13 bases in between. CDR1 SGHTA and CDR2 FQGNSA come from the germline V gene. This CDR3 has 14 amino acids.

This clone came up a few times. This chain connects TRBV30 to TRBJ2-2; 9 positions agree with TRBD2. V lost 3 bases to trimming and J lost 1 base; unmatched junction nucleotides: 3. The CDR3 runs 15 residues. Germline assignment: CDR1 GTSNPN and CDR2 SVGIG (reference sequence). CDR3 residues: CAWSSLAGNTGELFF. CDR3 nucleotide sequence: TGTGCCTGGAGCTCACTAGCGGGGAACACCGGGGAGCTGTTTTTT. Drawing the rest from reference TRBV30 and TRBJ2-2, the complete variable domain is SQTIHQWPATLVQPVGSPLSLECTVEGTSNPNLYWYRQAAGRGLQLLFYSVGIGQISSEVPQNLSASRPQDRQFILSSKKLLLSDSGFYLCAWSSLAGNTGELFFGEGSRLTVL.

The rearrangement links TRBV7-7 to TRBJ1-3; 9 bases line up with TRBD1. The CDR3 runs to 13 residues. The ends lost 5 bases at V and 8 bases at J; junction bases unmatched: 4. Germline-derived CDR1 and CDR2 are SSHAT and FNYEAQ (reference sequence). CDR3 coding DNA: TGTGCCAGCAGCAAGGGACAGGGAGACACCATATATTTT. This sequence encodes CASSKGQGDTIYF.

This clone was observed a handful of times. The V and J genes are TRBV29-1 and TRBJ2-2, with D possibly being TRBD1 or TRBD2 (5 bases each). Trimming pared 3 bases from V and 4 bases from J, leaving 9 bases between. The CDR3 consists of 13 residues. The germline V gene encodes CDR1 SQVTM and CDR2 ANQGSEA. CDR3 nucleotide sequence: TGCAGCGTTGATGGGACGGGCACCGGGGAGCTGTTTTTT. This gives the protein CSVDGTGTGELFF.

The V gene is TRBV6-5, the J gene TRBJ2-1; D is unresolved. Trimming pared 8 bases from V and 4 bases from J, leaving 6 bases between. The CDR3 runs to 11 residues. Germline CDR1 and CDR2: MNHEY and SVGAGI. The DNA for the CDR3 is TGTGCCAGCGGTAAATACAATGAGCAGTTCTTC. Translation gives CASGKYNEQFF.

The chain couples TRBV7-8 to TRBJ1-5; no firm D call. The V gene lost 10 bases and the J gene lost 1 base, with 14 bases spanning the gap. The CDR3 covers 14 residues. CDR1 is SGHVS, CDR2 FQNEAQ, per germline. Here the CDR3 reads CATRSSGSNQPQHF. The CDR3 region has the DNA TGTGCCACCCGCTCGTCTGGAAGCAATCAGCCCCAGCATTTT.

The CDR3 here is CASSGPWTPSTEAFF. DNA for the CDR3: TGTGCCAGCAGTGGCCCTTGGACTCCCTCAACTGAAGCTTTCTTT. The genes are TRBV2 and TRBJ1-1; D unresolved. CDR1 is SNHLY, CDR2 FYNNEI, per germline. This CDR3 contains 15 residues. The V end lost 4 bases, the J end lost 5 bases, and 17 bases lay between the germline ends.

The chain's CDR3 is CASGQDNEKLFF. The CDR3 nucleotides are TGTGCCAGCGGGCAGGATAATGAAAAACTGTTTTTT. The J gene is TRBJ1-4, the V gene TRBV2; D call uncertain. Germline CDR1 SNHLY, CDR2 FYNNEI. The CDR3 is 12 residues long. Trimming shortened V by 8 bases and J by 4 bases, and 8 bases separated the two germline ends. Full variable domain (rest looked up from reference TRBV2 and TRBJ1-4): EPEVTQTPSHQVTQMGQEVILRCVPISNHLYFYWYRQILGQKVEFLVSFYNNEISEKSEIFDDQFSVERPDGSNFTLKIRSTKLEDSAMYFCASGQDNEKLFFGSGTQLSVL.

Details on this clone: The DNA is left out, because the CDR3 cannot be placed on it with certainty; the CDR3 is given as TCRdb lists it. The gene calls are TRBV6-2 or TRBV6-3 and TRBJ1-2. Germline CDR1 is MNHEY and CDR2 is SVGEGT. The CDR3 length is 13 residues, termini included. Here the CDR3 reads CASSSSGDYGYTF.

This chain links TRBV2 with TRBJ1-5; D gene unclear. V lost 7 bases and J lost 4, with 11 bases in between. Germline loops: CDR1 SNHLY, CDR2 FYNNEI. The CDR3 runs to 13 residues. The chain's CDR3 is CASNGQANQPQHF. Written as DNA, the CDR3 is TGTGCCAGCAACGGGCAGGCAAATCAGCCCCAGCATTTT. The full variable domain, with the rest looked up from reference TRBV2 and TRBJ1-5, is EPEVTQTPSHQVTQMGQEVILRCVPISNHLYFYWYRQILGQKVEFLVSFYNNEISEKSEIFDDQFSVERPDGSNFTLKIRSTKLEDSAMYFCASNGQANQPQHFGDGTRLSIL.

The chain recombines TRBV5-1 with TRBJ2-3, with 10 positions matching TRBD1. CDR1 SGHRS and CDR2 YFSETQ come from the germline V gene. This CDR3 has 15 residues. With V trimmed by 7 bases and J by 1 base, 6 bases remained unmatched. CDR3 bases: TGCGCCAGCCTCACCGGGACAGGGGGCACAGATACGCAGTATTTT. The encoded protein is CASLTGTGGTDTQYF.

The chain links TRBV7-2 to TRBJ2-2; 8 bases line up with TRBD2. CDR3 length: 15 residues. Per germline, CDR1 SGHTA and CDR2 FQGNSA. V lost 5 bases to trimming and J lost 4 bases; unmatched junction nucleotides: 6. The CDR3 is CASSQTRGGTGELFF. The CDR3, as DNA: TGTGCCAGCAGCCAAACCCGGGGGGGCACCGGGGAGCTGTTTTTT.

The chain is built from TRBV6-2 or TRBV6-3 and TRBJ1-5, with no clear D. The CDR3 runs 14 residues. Trimming pared 0 bases from V and 4 bases from J, leaving 7 bases between. Germline CDR1 is MNHEY and CDR2 is SVGEGT. CDR3 amino acids: CASSYSRGNQPQHF. DNA for the CDR3: TGTGCCAGCAGTTACTCGCGAGGGAATCAGCCCCAGCATTTT.

V gene TRBV5-4 combines with J gene TRBJ2-2, with D perhaps TRBD2 (6 bases). The CDR3 runs 15 residues. Germline-derived CDR1 and CDR2 are SGHNT and YYREEE (reference sequence). Trimming removed 1 base at V and 3 bases at J, with 10 bases between. CDR3 in DNA: TGTGCCAGCAGCTTGTTTGGCGGGGACACCGGGGAGCTGTTTTTT. Protein sequence: CASSLFGGDTGELFF.

The chain couples TRBV4-2 to TRBJ2-7; 10 positions agree with TRBD2. CDR3 length: 17 residues. Germline loops: CDR1 LGHNA, CDR2 YNFKEQ. J lost 4 bases, V lost 4 bases, and 13 bases had no gene match. CDR3 loop: CASSRPPGSSGGYEQYF. The CDR3 bases are TGTGCCAGCAGCCGCCCCCCCGGGTCTAGCGGGGGTTACGAGCAGTACTTC.

The sample holds one count of this clone. This rearrangement joins TRBV3-1 (or the pseudogene TRBV3-2) to TRBJ2-3; unclear D gene. Trimming shortened V by 0 bases and J by 0 bases, and 7 bases separated the two germline ends. In germline, CDR1 is LGHDT, CDR2 YNNKEL (reference sequence). This CDR3 spans 15 amino acids. The CDR3 bases are TGTGCCAGCAGCCAAGATTGGCGGAGCACAGATACGCAGTATTTT. Translating gives CASSQDWRSTDTQYF.

The genes are TRBV6-1 and TRBJ2-7, with a possible D match to TRBD2 (6 bases). V was clipped by 3 bases and J by 0 bases, with 12 bases between them. This CDR3 has 15 amino acids. The germline gives CDR1 MNHNS, CDR2 SASEGT. The CDR3 coding sequence is TGTGCCAGCAGTGAGGGGTTGGGACTCTCCTACGAGCAGTACTTC. Protein: CASSEGLGLSYEQYF.

J is TRBJ2-7 and V is TRBV9; 7 bases align to TRBD2. V was pared by 10 bases and J by 4 bases, with 26 bases of the junction left unmatched. The CDR3 loop spans 18 amino acids. The germline gives CDR1 SGDLS, CDR2 YYNGEE. The CDR3 sequence is CAPREAGGGLVIGYEQYF. CDR3 nucleotides: TGTGCCCCTCGGGAAGCTGGGGGAGGGTTAGTTATCGGGTACGAGCAGTACTTC.

V gene TRBV5-6 combines with J gene TRBJ1-4; no firm D call. This CDR3 has 17 residues. Trimming took off 1 base at V and 4 bases at J, with 17 bases between the two ends. Germline V gene lookup returns CDR1 SGHDT and CDR2 YYEEEE. The CDR3 loop reads CASSLNEGSHYNEKLFF. CDR3 DNA: TGTGCCAGCAGCTTGAATGAGGGCTCGCATTATAATGAAAAACTGTTTTTT.

The sample holds a few counts of this clone. V gene TRBV5-1 combines with J gene TRBJ1-2; D possibly corresponds to TRBD1 (6 bases). Trimming pared 0 bases from V and 2 bases from J, leaving 8 bases between. CDR1 is SGHRS, CDR2 YFSETQ, per germline. The CDR3 spans 14 residues. The CDR3 coding sequence is TGCGCCAGCAGCTTGGATACAGGGAACTATGGCTACACCTTC. Its protein is CASSLDTGNYGYTF.

The chain carries TRBV5-1 and TRBJ1-1; TRBD1 might be the D (5 bases). The CDR3 extends over 13 amino acids. The V gene lost 4 bases and the J gene lost 5 bases, with 12 bases spanning the gap. The germline gives CDR1 SGHRS, CDR2 YFSETQ. CDR3 coding DNA: TGCGCCAGCAGCGTGCGGGAGGGGACTGAAGCTTTCTTT. It translates to CASSVREGTEAFF.

This clone was observed a handful of times. The chain employs TRBV13 and TRBJ1-3; 7 bases line up with TRBD1. The ends lost 3 bases at V and 0 bases at J; junction bases unmatched: 2. The germline V gene has CDR1 PRHDT and CDR2 FYEKMQ (reference sequence). The CDR3 is 15 amino acids. DNA for the CDR3: TGTGCCAGCAGCTTTTCAGGGGGCTCTGGAAACACCATATATTTT. Translating gives CASSFSGGSGNTIYF.

This sequence joins TRBV7-3 and TRBJ2-7; no clear D. Germline CDR1 is SGHTA and CDR2 is FQGTGA. Trimming stripped 5 bases from V and 3 bases from J, with 11 bases between. CDR3 length: 13 residues. CDR3 in amino acids: CASSPNGGYEQYF. The CDR3 DNA reads as TGTGCCAGCAGCCCGAACGGCGGCTACGAGCAGTACTTC.

This clone was observed a single time. The gene calls are TRBV10-3 and TRBJ2-1; D perhaps matches TRBD1 (6 bases). V lost 8 bases and J 6 bases, leaving 11 bases between the germline ends. This CDR3 spans 12 amino acids. Germline V gene sequence: CDR1 ENHRY, CDR2 SYGVKD. CDR3 sequence: CAIGDRINEQFF. The CDR3 bases are TGTGCCATCGGAGACAGGATCAATGAGCAGTTCTTC.

This clone came up a few times. This chain links TRBV6-5 with TRBJ1-1; tentative D call: TRBD1 (6 bases). Trimming removed 11 bases from V and 1 base from J, with 14 bases in between. CDR1 and CDR2 from the germline V gene are MNHEY and SVGAGI. CDR3 length equals 13 residues. As DNA, the CDR3 is TGTGCCGTTCATTCGACAGGGAACACTGAAGCTTTCTTT. Amino acid sequence: CAVHSTGNTEAFF.

The rearrangement joins TRBV11-3 to TRBJ2-2, with 9 bases identical to TRBD1. This CDR3 contains 14 residues. In germline, CDR1 is SGHNT, CDR2 YENEEA. The V and J ends lost 5 bases and 9 bases, in that order; junction bases with no gene match: 7. CDR3 sequence (DNA): TGTGCCAGCAGCGCGGACAGGGGAACCAGGGAGCTGTTTTTT. Protein: CASSADRGTRELFF.

There are a few counts of this clone. The J gene is TRBJ2-2, the V gene TRBV7-2, with D unclear. This CDR3 has 14 amino acids. Trimming took off 3 bases at V and 6 bases at J, with 11 bases between the two ends. CDR1 and CDR2 (germline): SGHTA, FQGNSA. The CDR3 sequence: CASSFRTRAGELFF. CDR3 DNA sequence: TGTGCCAGCAGCTTCCGCACCCGGGCCGGGGAGCTGTTTTTT.

The chain links TRBV4-3 to TRBJ2-1; TRBD2 agrees at 11 bases. The V segment lost 1 base and the J segment 8 bases; nucleotides outside the gene matches: 7. Germline V gene lookup returns CDR1 LGHNA and CDR2 YSLEER. The length of the CDR3 is 16 residues. CDR3 in DNA: TGCGCCAGCAGCCAAGTTTGGGCTAGCGGGAGGTATGAGCAGTTCTTC. Protein: CASSQVWASGRYEQFF.

The V gene is TRBV6-5, the J gene TRBJ1-5; no firm D call. V was pared by 6 bases and J by 4 bases, with 10 bases between. The CDR3 runs to 13 residues. Per the germline V gene, CDR1 is MNHEY and CDR2 is SVGAGI. The CDR3 is CASRLERNQPQHF. DNA of the CDR3: TGTGCCAGCAGGCTAGAGAGGAATCAGCCCCAGCATTTT.

The J gene is TRBJ1-3, the V gene TRBV18, with a tentative D call TRBD1 (5 bases). The CDR3 extends over 19 amino acids. V lost 8 bases to trimming and J lost 0 bases, with 26 bases between them. Germline V CDR1 and CDR2: KGHSH, LQKENI. CDR3 nucleotides: TGTGCCAGCACAAATCCGTTCCGTTTGGGGGGACTCTCTGGAAACACCATATATTTT. It translates to CASTNPFRLGGLSGNTIYF. The full variable domain, completed using reference TRBV18 and TRBJ1-3, is NAGVMQNPRHLVRRRGQEARLRCSPMKGHSHVYWYRQLPEEGLKFMVYLQKENIIDESGMPKERFSAEFPKEGPSILRIQQVVRGDSAAYFCASTNPFRLGGLSGNTIYFGEGSWLTVV.